These 28 T cell receptor beta chains originate from one sample sequenced in a study of T cell repertoires in aging, cancer and after chemotherapy. A mixed TRB-A/B primer pool amplified rearranged TRB by multiplex touch-down PCR. MiXCR, applied by TCRdb to the multiplex PCR reads, yields one record per CDR3 protein. This sample has under 12,000 distinct CDR3 sequences, with 35% to 50% found just once. The template was genomic DNA from peripheral blood, not RNA. The source material was blood. These receptors came from a human donor in good health.

This clonotype was counted a few times. The J gene is TRBJ2-5, the V gene TRBV6-1; D gene uncertain. The CDR3 sequence is 12 residues long. The ends were cut back, 4 bases at V and 6 bases at J, with 9 bases in the middle. The germline CDR1 and CDR2 sequences are MNHNS and SASEGT. The CDR3 bases are TGTGCCAGCAGTGTACATACGAAGACCCAGTACTTC. Its translation is CASSVHTKTQYF.

This clonotype was seen more than once but under ten times. V and J are TRBV29-1 and TRBJ2-1; 10 nucleotides align to TRBD2. The CDR3 loop spans 14 amino acids. The V gene's germline CDR1 is SQVTM and CDR2 ANQGSEA. V lost 7 bases, J lost 9 bases, and 12 bases stayed unmatched. CDR3 sequence (DNA): TGCAGCGCTTCCAAAGCGGGGGGGCCGACTGAGCAGTTCTTC. It is translated as CSASKAGGPTEQFF.

This chain links TRBV6-5 with TRBJ2-7; TRBD1 is a possible D gene (5 bases). Trimming left V 6 bases short and J 5 bases short, with 17 bases between. In germline, CDR1 is MNHEY, CDR2 SVGAGI. This CDR3 has 14 residues. The CDR3 protein is CASSQQGLFHEQYF. The CDR3, as DNA: TGTGCCAGCAGCCAGCAGGGATTGTTCCACGAGCAGTACTTC.

The chain uses TRBV27 and TRBJ2-3; D perhaps matches TRBD1 (6 bases). This CDR3 has 16 residues. V lost 6 bases to trimming and J lost 2 bases, with 18 bases between them. Germline-derived CDR1 and CDR2 are MNHEY and SMNVEV (reference sequence). The CDR3 DNA follows: TGTGCCAGCAGCCGCCAGGGGACCCTAGCCACAGATACGCAGTATTTT. Translation gives CASSRQGTLATDTQYF.

The V gene is TRBV28, the J gene TRBJ1-2, with 7 bases matching TRBD1. V trimming: 10 bases; J trimming: 7 bases; junction bases outside the gene matches: 18. Per the germline V gene, CDR1 is MDHEN and CDR2 is SYDVKM. The CDR3 totals 15 residues. CDR3 protein: CATISPGGGLSGYTF. The CDR3 region has the DNA TGTGCCACGATCTCCCCCGGAGGGGGCCTAAGTGGCTACACCTTC.

This rearrangement joins TRBV7-2 to TRBJ1-4; 7 bases are shared with TRBD1. The CDR3 has 15 residues. The V segment lost 3 bases and the J segment 4 bases; nucleotides outside the gene matches: 5. The germline gives CDR1 SGHTA, CDR2 FQGNSA. DNA of the CDR3: TGTGCCAGCAGCTTCTCGGGACAGAGTAATGAAAAACTGTTTTTT. Its translation: CASSFSGQSNEKLFF.

This clonotype showed up just a few times. The genes are TRBV5-4 and TRBJ1-2, with 9 bases aligning to TRBD1. CDR3 length: 18 amino acids. The V and J ends lost 0 bases and 5 bases, in that order; junction bases with no gene match: 14. CDR1 and CDR2 from the germline V gene are SGHNT and YYREEE (reference sequence). The CDR3 reads CASSLAGTGRIFGYGYTF. The CDR3 DNA is TGTGCCAGCAGCTTGGCGGGGACAGGGCGGATATTTGGGTATGGCTACACCTTC.

The rearrangement uses TRBV18 and TRBJ2-2; 9 nucleotides match TRBD1. The V gene end was trimmed by 6 bases and the J gene end by 6 bases; junction bases not matched to a gene: 5. This CDR3 has 14 amino acids. Per the germline V gene, CDR1 is KGHSH and CDR2 is LQKENI. The CDR3 DNA follows: TGTGCCAGCTCTCGGGACAGGGACCCCGGGGAGCTGTTTTTT. Translating gives CASSRDRDPGELFF.

This chain connects TRBV12-3 or TRBV12-4 to TRBJ2-7; D possibly corresponds to TRBD1 (6 bases). The ends were cut back, 6 bases at V and 3 bases at J, with 24 bases in the middle. The CDR3 totals 17 residues. This CDR3 reads CASSLSPPGQRFYEQYF. The CDR3 region has the DNA TGTGCCAGCAGCCTATCTCCCCCTGGACAGAGATTCTACGAGCAGTACTTC.

The V gene is TRBV6-1, the J gene TRBJ1-1; 8 bases match TRBD1. The J segment lost 2 bases and the V segment lost 3 bases, leaving 17 bases of the junction unmatched. Per the germline V gene, CDR1 is MNHNS and CDR2 is SASEGT. This CDR3 spans 19 amino acids. The CDR3, as DNA: TGTGCCAGCAGTGATTCTGCTCGACAGGGGCGTGAGAAAAACACTGAAGCTTTCTTT. Protein sequence: CASSDSARQGREKNTEAFF.

In this sample, this clonotype turned up once. This chain joins TRBV6-5 and TRBJ1-1; D is unresolved. This CDR3 has 13 residues. Germline lookup yields CDR1 MNHEY and CDR2 SVGAGI. V lost 8 bases and J 0 bases, leaving 10 bases between the germline ends. CDR3 coding DNA: TGTGCCAGCTCCGGTTTTATGAACACTGAAGCTTTCTTT. It specifies CASSGFMNTEAFF.

Only a few counts were recorded for this clonotype. The CDR3 bases are TGTGCCAGCAGCCCGGGCGGCTTTCAAGAGACCCAGTACTTC. The encoded protein is CASSPGGFQETQYF. This chain links TRBV7-3 with TRBJ2-5; D gene uncertain. CDR1 SGHTA and CDR2 FQGTGA come from the germline V gene. The CDR3 is 14 residues long. V lost 5 bases, J lost 2 bases, and 12 bases lay in between. The full variable domain, its missing parts supplied by reference TRBV7-3 and TRBJ2-5, is GAGVSQTPSNKVTEKGKYVELRCDPISGHTALYWYRQSLGQGPEFLIYFQGTGAADDSGLPNDRFFAVRPEGSVSTLKIQRTERGDSAVYLCASSPGGFQETQYFGPGTRLLVL.

The chain couples TRBV2 to TRBJ1-1, with D unclear. CDR1 and CDR2 (germline): SNHLY, FYNNEI. CDR3 length: 14 amino acids. V was shortened by 7 bases and J by 0 bases, with 12 bases between the two germline ends. The CDR3 reads CASTKGVMNTEAFF. The CDR3 bases are TGTGCCAGCACCAAGGGAGTTATGAACACTGAAGCTTTCTTT. Full variable domain (remainder filled in from reference TRBV2 and TRBJ1-1): EPEVTQTPSHQVTQMGQEVILRCVPISNHLYFYWYRQILGQKVEFLVSFYNNEISEKSEIFDDQFSVERPDGSNFTLKIRSTKLEDSAMYFCASTKGVMNTEAFFGQGTRLTVV.

The chain couples TRBV7-9 to TRBJ2-3, with D perhaps matching TRBD1 (5 bases). The germline V gene encodes CDR1 SEHNR and CDR2 FQNEAQ (reference sequence). CDR3 length: 15 residues. Trimming took off 0 bases at V and 0 bases at J, with 7 bases between the two ends. CDR3 in DNA: TGTGCCAGCAGCTTAGCGGACACGAGCACAGATACGCAGTATTTT. Translated, it gives CASSLADTSTDTQYF.

This chain uses TRBV7-2 with TRBJ2-5, with D perhaps TRBD2 (6 bases). The CDR3 consists of 14 residues. V was trimmed by 3 bases and J by 5 bases, leaving 13 bases between them. Germline CDR1 reads SGHTA; CDR2 reads FQGNSA. CDR3 in amino acids: CASSLPGSGETQYF. The CDR3 DNA sequence: TGTGCCAGCAGCTTGCCCGGTAGCGGCGAGACCCAGTACTTC.

The genes are TRBV6-2 or TRBV6-3 and TRBJ2-7; the match to TRBD1 covers 10 bases. CDR3 length: 13 residues. The trim removed 5 bases at V and 7 bases at J, leaving 5 bases unmatched. Germline CDR1 is MNHEY and CDR2 is SVGEGT. In DNA form, the CDR3 reads TGTGCCAGCAGTGTCCGGGACAGGGGAGAGCAGTACTTC. This translates into CASSVRDRGEQYF.

This chain connects TRBV20-1 to TRBJ2-7; D ambiguous. This CDR3 has 12 residues. Germline V gives CDR1 DFQATT, CDR2 SNEGSKA (reference sequence). The V and J ends lost 0 bases and 4 bases respectively, with 7 bases between them. CDR3 sequence reads: CSARDAQYEQYF. CDR3 sequence (DNA): TGCAGTGCTAGAGATGCCCAGTACGAGCAGTACTTC.

This clonotype was observed a few times. The chain joins TRBV20-1 to TRBJ1-5; 9 positions agree with TRBD1. Germline CDR1 is DFQATT and CDR2 is SNEGSKA (reference sequence). There are 13 residues in the CDR3. V trimming: 6 bases; J trimming: 3 bases; junction bases outside the gene matches: 3. The CDR3: CSARDRDNQPQHF. CDR3 nucleotide sequence: TGCAGTGCAAGGGACAGGGACAATCAGCCCCAGCATTTT.

V and J are TRBV28 and TRBJ1-1, with 9 bases matching TRBD1. The germline CDR1 and CDR2 sequences are MDHEN and SYDVKM. V lost 6 bases and J lost 0; bases outside the gene matches: 17. The CDR3 extends over 19 amino acids. CDR3 in amino acids: CASRVAGTGLIKMNTEAFF. For the CDR3, the DNA is TGTGCCAGCAGAGTGGCCGGGACAGGGTTAATAAAGATGAACACTGAAGCTTTCTTT. Variable domain in full (rest from reference TRBV28 and TRBJ1-1): DVKVTQSSRYLVKRTGEKVFLECVQDMDHENMFWYRQDPGLGLRLIYFSYDVKMKEKGDIPEGYSVSREKKERFSLILESASTNQTSMYLCASRVAGTGLIKMNTEAFFGQGTRLTVV.

This chain connects TRBV30 to TRBJ2-1; unclear D gene. Trimming removed 8 bases at V and 7 bases at J, with 18 bases between. Germline V CDR1 and CDR2: GTSNPN, SVGIG (reference sequence). CDR3 size: 13 residues. CDR3 amino acids: CAGVSAARNEQFF. The CDR3 bases are TGTGCCGGGGTCAGCGCTGCTCGGAATGAGCAGTTCTTC.

This chain connects TRBV5-6 to TRBJ2-7, with D perhaps assigned TRBD1 or TRBD2 (5 bases each). V gave up 4 bases and J gave up 12 bases, with 23 bases separating them. This CDR3 has 14 amino acids. Germline V gene lookup returns CDR1 SGHDT and CDR2 YYEEEE. CDR3 protein: CASSPEISRDALYF. The CDR3 nucleotides are TGTGCCAGCAGCCCCGAAATCAGCCGGGACGCCCTGTACTTC.

This clonotype was counted only a few times. The chain links TRBV6-5 to TRBJ1-5; 7 bases are shared with TRBD1. This CDR3 contains 14 residues. Per the germline V gene, CDR1 is MNHEY and CDR2 is SVGAGI. V shed 5 bases, J shed 3 bases, and the junction held 4 bases outside the gene matches. CDR3 in amino acids: CASSLTGTNQPQHF. The CDR3 DNA is TGTGCCAGCAGTCTGACAGGGACCAATCAGCCCCAGCATTTT.

The V gene is TRBV20-1, the J gene TRBJ2-7, with 11 nucleotides matching TRBD2. J gave up 2 bases and V 0 bases, and 6 bases lay outside the gene matches. Germline CDR1 DFQATT, CDR2 SNEGSKA (reference sequence). CDR3 size: 16 residues. DNA of the CDR3: TGCAGTGCTAGAGATATCACTAGCGGGGGACCCTACGAGCAGTACTTC. Residues: CSARDITSGGPYEQYF.

This clonotype has a handful of counts. The V call is TRBV20-1, the J call TRBJ2-3, with 10 bases matching TRBD1. CDR1 is DFQATT, CDR2 SNEGSKA, per germline (reference sequence). This CDR3 comprises 15 residues. Trimming cost V 2 bases and J 0 bases; bases outside gene matches: 2. This CDR3 reads CSARSTGGSTDTQYF. The DNA for the CDR3 is TGCAGTGCTAGATCGACAGGGGGCAGCACAGATACGCAGTATTTT.

The chain recombines TRBV6-5 with TRBJ1-5; tentative D call: TRBD1 (6 bases). V was shortened by 6 bases and J by 3 bases, with 9 bases between the two germline ends. Germline loops: CDR1 MNHEY, CDR2 SVGAGI. The CDR3 is 13 amino acids. CDR3 residues: CASRGQLNQPQHF. CDR3 nucleotide sequence: TGTGCCAGCAGAGGACAGCTCAATCAGCCCCAGCATTTT.

As DNA, the CDR3 is TGCAGTGCTAGAGTTAACTCCTACGAGCAGTACTTC. This sequence encodes CSARVNSYEQYF. V usage is TRBV20-1 and J usage is TRBJ2-7; D gene ambiguous. CDR1 is DFQATT, CDR2 SNEGSKA, per germline (reference sequence). V lost 1 base, J lost 0 bases, and 4 bases lay in between. This CDR3 is 12 amino acids long.

This clonotype was detected a few times. This chain joins TRBV12-3 or TRBV12-4 and TRBJ2-2, with a weak D call TRBD2 (6 bases). The CDR3 is made up of 16 amino acids. Trimming took off 6 bases at V and 3 bases at J, with 17 bases between the two ends. CDR3 amino acids: CASSSRPGTHTGELFF. The CDR3 DNA is TGTGCCAGCAGCTCCCGGCCCGGGACTCACACCGGGGAGCTGTTTTTT.

This clonotype was seen a single time. This chain uses TRBV19 with TRBJ1-5, with no clear D. The CDR3 totals 16 residues. Per the germline V gene, CDR1 is LNHDA and CDR2 is SQIVND (reference sequence). Trimming took 3 bases from V and 2 from J, leaving 14 bases between them. The CDR3 loop is CASSIRTATGNQPQHF. The CDR3 DNA sequence: TGTGCCAGTAGTATTCGGACGGCGACCGGCAATCAGCCCCAGCATTTT.